The 19 T cell receptor beta chains in this list originate from one sample, sequenced in a study of CD8 T cells in Susac syndrome. Random hexamers were used to reverse transcribe an amount of roughly 0.45 to 1 ug RNA. TCRdb re-analysed the immunoSEQ multiplex PCR reads in MiXCR, keeping a single row per CDR3 protein. The sample includes around 71,000 distinct CDR3 sequences, approximately 96% seen only once; the top ten take 0.11%. Sequencing input: CD4+ T cells from PBMCs. The receptor source for this set is a human donor with multiple sclerosis.

V and J are TRBV9 and TRBJ1-6, with D hard to call. Deletions cut 1 base from V and 11 bases from J, with 10 bases between. The CDR3 extends over 13 amino acids. Per the germline V gene, CDR1 is SGDLS and CDR2 is YYNGEE. This CDR3 reads CASSVRVGTPLHF. The CDR3 coding sequence is TGTGCCAGCAGCGTACGGGTAGGGACACCCCTCCACTTT.

V and J are TRBV20-1 and TRBJ2-1; 11 bases are a match to TRBD2. The CDR3 covers 16 residues. The J segment lost 0 bases and the V segment lost 2 bases, leaving 3 bases of the junction unmatched. Per the germline V gene, CDR1 is DFQATT and CDR2 is SNEGSKA (reference sequence). The CDR3 sequence: CSARKLAGASYNEQFF. In nucleotides, the CDR3 is TGCAGTGCTAGAAAACTAGCGGGGGCCTCCTACAATGAGCAGTTCTTC.

The V call is TRBV20-1, the J call TRBJ2-3; no clear D. V dropped 4 bases and J dropped 0 bases, with 8 bases sitting between them. CDR1 is DFQATT, CDR2 SNEGSKA, per germline (reference sequence). The CDR3 length is 13 residues. DNA for the CDR3: TGCAGTGCTACGAGAGGTAGCACAGATACGCAGTATTTT. As protein: CSATRGSTDTQYF.

This chain connects TRBV6-6 to TRBJ2-5; D possibly corresponds to TRBD1 (6 bases). This CDR3 contains 13 residues. V was shortened by 0 bases and J by 11 bases, with 13 bases between the two germline ends. Germline V gene sequence: CDR1 MNHNY, CDR2 SVGAGI (reference sequence). The CDR3 loop is CASSYSTQDSQYF. CDR3 DNA sequence: TGTGCCAGCAGTTACTCGACTCAGGACAGTCAGTACTTC.

V usage is TRBV20-1 and J usage is TRBJ1-2; D gene unclear. The CDR3 extends over 14 amino acids. V lost 3 bases to trimming and J lost 3 bases, with 14 bases between them. CDR1 and CDR2 (germline): DFQATT, SNEGSKA (reference sequence). In nucleotides, the CDR3 is TGCAGTGCTAGTCAAGGGAACCGGGACTATGGCTACACCTTC. Encoded protein: CSASQGNRDYGYTF.

This clonotype was counted a single time. The chain has TRBV11-2 and TRBJ2-5; D tentatively reads TRBD1 or TRBD2 (5 bases each). Per germline, CDR1 SGHAT and CDR2 FQNNGV. Trimming took 3 bases from V and 4 from J, leaving 12 bases between them. The CDR3 loop spans 14 amino acids. The CDR3 loop is CASSFRGVAETQYF. CDR3 in DNA: TGTGCCAGCAGCTTTCGAGGGGTGGCAGAGACCCAGTACTTC.

V gene TRBV4-1 combines with J gene TRBJ2-1, with no clear D. The CDR3 loop spans 16 amino acids. CDR1 is MGHRA, CDR2 YSYEKL, per germline. Trimming cost V 0 bases and J 8 bases, with 17 bases left between them. The CDR3 here is CASSQEGWVSPHEQFF. CDR3 bases: TGCGCCAGCAGCCAAGAAGGTTGGGTGTCGCCGCATGAGCAGTTCTTC.

The chain employs TRBV6-2 or TRBV6-3 and TRBJ2-3; 10 nucleotides match TRBD2. V gave up 7 bases and J gave up 7 bases; unmatched junction bases: 11. The CDR3 has 15 residues. In germline, CDR1 is MNHEY, CDR2 SVGEGT. In DNA form, the CDR3 reads TGTGCCAGCAATGCCCCTAGCGGGGGATGGAATACGCAGTATTTT. The encoded protein is CASNAPSGGWNTQYF.

The chain recombines TRBV7-9 with TRBJ2-7; no clear D gene. V was trimmed by 5 bases and J by 6 bases, leaving 8 bases between them. Germline CDR1 is SEHNR and CDR2 is FQNEAQ (reference sequence). The CDR3 length is 11 residues. The CDR3 coding sequence is TGTGCCAGCAGCGCTCGGGCCGAGCAGTACTTC. It encodes CASSARAEQYF.

The rearrangement uses TRBV27 and TRBJ2-7; 10 nucleotides match TRBD2. Germline trimming cut 6 bases from V and 0 bases from J; bases unmatched to any gene: 17. The length of the CDR3 is 19 residues. Germline V CDR1 and CDR2: MNHEY, SMNVEV (reference sequence). The CDR3 loop is CASSSDFPSGGELSYEQYF. Here the CDR3 DNA reads TGTGCCAGCAGCTCGGACTTCCCAAGCGGGGGGGAACTCTCCTACGAGCAGTACTTC.

V is TRBV12-3 or TRBV12-4 and J is TRBJ1-6, with D possibly being TRBD1 (5 bases). The CDR3 has 14 amino acids. V gave up 3 bases and J gave up 8 bases, with 11 bases separating them. The CDR3 DNA is TGTGCCAGCAGTTTGGGGCAGGGTGATTCACCCCTCCACTTT. Translated, it gives CASSLGQGDSPLHF.

V gene TRBV27 combines with J gene TRBJ1-5, with D maybe TRBD1 (5 bases). The CDR3 sequence is 15 residues long. V was shortened by 2 bases and J by 1 base, with 9 bases between the two germline ends. CDR1 MNHEY and CDR2 SMNVEV come from the germline V gene (reference sequence). This CDR3 reads CASSLGTASNQPQHF. The DNA for the CDR3 is TGTGCCAGCAGTTTAGGGACGGCGAGCAATCAGCCCCAGCATTTT.

The rearrangement links TRBV19 to TRBJ1-5; unclear D gene. Trimming shortened V by 6 bases and J by 2 bases, and 14 bases separated the two germline ends. Germline loops: CDR1 LNHDA, CDR2 SQIVND (reference sequence). CDR3 size: 15 residues. The CDR3 nucleotides are TGTGCCAGTAGGGATGGGCCTCTTGGCAATCAGCCCCAGCATTTT. Its protein product is CASRDGPLGNQPQHF.

This clonotype occurred once. The V gene is TRBV12-3 or TRBV12-4, the J gene TRBJ2-1; 7 nucleotides match TRBD1. This CDR3 has 11 amino acids. V lost 5 bases and J lost 12; bases outside the gene matches: 4. CDR3 in DNA: TGTGCCAGCAGTAACAGGGGAATGCAGTTCTTC. Encoded protein: CASSNRGMQFF.

The gene calls are TRBV20-1 and TRBJ2-2; a weak D match, TRBD2 (5 bases). Germline-derived CDR1 and CDR2 are DFQATT and SNEGSKA (reference sequence). Deletions cut 4 bases from V and 1 base from J, with 10 bases between. The CDR3 has 14 residues. The CDR3 DNA reads as TGCAGTGCTATAACTAGTGAGAACACCGGGGAGCTGTTTTTT. It is translated as CSAITSENTGELFF.

The genes are TRBV4-1 and TRBJ2-7, with D possibly TRBD1 on 6 matching bases. V was trimmed by 3 bases and J by 4 bases, leaving 13 bases between them. This CDR3 is built from 14 residues. Germline values: CDR1 MGHRA, CDR2 YSYEKL. The CDR3 protein is CASSHAPRGYEQYF. The CDR3 nucleotides read TGCGCCAGCAGCCACGCACCTAGGGGGTACGAGCAGTACTTC.

For the CDR3, the DNA is TGCAGTGCTCCACAGGGGGCAATAAACACCTACGAGCAGTACTTC. Protein: CSAPQGAINTYEQYF. The chain carries TRBV20-1 and TRBJ2-7, with 9 bases identical to TRBD1. Germline V gene sequence: CDR1 DFQATT, CDR2 SNEGSKA (reference sequence). With 5 bases clipped from V and 2 bases from J, the junction kept 10 bases outside the gene matches. The CDR3 runs 15 residues.

The chain joins TRBV12-3 or TRBV12-4 to TRBJ1-4; TRBD1 matches at 7 bases. The V and J ends lost 6 bases and 8 bases, in that order; junction bases with no gene match: 6. The CDR3 contains 13 residues. CDR3 sequence (DNA): TGTGCCAGCAGCTCCGGGACAGACGAAAAACTGTTTTTT. This sequence encodes CASSSGTDEKLFF.

The chain recombines TRBV5-8 with TRBJ2-7; 9 nucleotides match TRBD1. CDR1 and CDR2 from the germline V gene are SGHTS and YDEGEE. Losses at the gene ends were 7 bases for V and 3 bases for J; bases not matched to a gene: 8. This CDR3 is 14 amino acids long. The CDR3 DNA is TGTGCCAGCTGCTGCGGGACAGGGAACTACGAGCAGTACTTC. Translated: CASCCGTGNYEQYF.